One sample yielded the 8 T cell receptor beta chains listed below, sequenced in a study of identical twins. In TCRdb, the 5' RACE reads were re-called with MiXCR into one record per CDR3 protein. In the table there are a few hundred thousand distinct CDR3 sequences, roughly 24% of which are singletons. These data are also associated with another study on T cells expressing NK-cell markers.

Sequenced sample: CD4+ T cells sorted from blood. The receptors were sampled from a young woman in good health.

This clonotype turned up a few times. V is TRBV20-1 and J is TRBJ2-4; D gene uncertain. V gave up 4 bases and J gave up 1 base, with 14 bases separating them. The CDR3 is 15 residues long. Germline-derived CDR1 and CDR2 are DFQATT and SNEGSKA (reference sequence). The CDR3 loop is CSANDRPMAKNIQYF. The CDR3 DNA is TGCAGTGCTAACGATAGGCCAATGGCCAAAAACATTCAGTACTTC.

The chain carries TRBV12-3 or TRBV12-4 and TRBJ2-7; 11 bases fit TRBD2. Losses at the gene ends were 6 bases for V and 2 bases for J; bases not matched to a gene: 3. This CDR3 is built from 14 residues. The DNA of the CDR3 is TGTGCCAGCAGCCCACTAGCGGGGGCCTACGAGCAGTACTTC. It codes for CASSPLAGAYEQYF.

In its sample, this clonotype was seen a few times. V gene TRBV10-3 combines with J gene TRBJ2-1; 9 bases fit TRBD1. The CDR3 has 16 residues. V trimming: 2 bases; J trimming: 8 bases; junction bases outside the gene matches: 10. Germline V gene sequence: CDR1 ENHRY, CDR2 SYGVKD. CDR3 loop: CAISEVAGQGPHEQFF. In nucleotides, the CDR3 is TGTGCCATCAGTGAGGTTGCAGGACAGGGGCCCCATGAGCAGTTCTTC.

The V call is TRBV20-1, the J call TRBJ2-1; 8 nucleotides align to TRBD2. With 6 bases clipped from V and 9 bases from J, the junction kept 4 bases outside the gene matches. The CDR3 is 11 amino acids. Germline V CDR1 and CDR2: DFQATT, SNEGSKA (reference sequence). CDR3 residues: CSAPGGGEQFF. Here the CDR3 DNA reads TGCAGTGCCCCCGGGGGGGGTGAGCAGTTCTTC.

The chain carries TRBV12-3 or TRBV12-4 and TRBJ1-5, with D hard to call. Trimming took 3 bases from V and 0 from J, leaving 9 bases between them. This CDR3 comprises 15 residues. CDR3 amino acids: CASSLGRPSNQPQHF. For the CDR3, the DNA is TGTGCCAGCAGTTTGGGAAGGCCTAGCAATCAGCCCCAGCATTTT.

This clonotype occurred many times. The chain has TRBV20-1 and TRBJ2-1, with 7 nucleotides matching TRBD2. This CDR3 spans 17 amino acids. Trimming cost V 2 bases and J 1 base; bases outside gene matches: 11. Germline V CDR1 and CDR2: DFQATT, SNEGSKA (reference sequence). CDR3 protein: CSARNFRDYTSYNEQFF. The CDR3 bases are TGCAGTGCTAGAAATTTTCGGGACTATACGTCCTACAATGAGCAGTTCTTC.

This clonotype was counted ten times or more. The V gene is TRBV12-3 or TRBV12-4, the J gene TRBJ1-1; no clear D gene. The CDR3 spans 13 residues. Trimming removed 1 base from V and 11 bases from J, with 14 bases in between. In nucleotides, the CDR3 is TGTGCCAGCAGTTTAGTCCCAATGCAACGGGCTTTCTTT. This codes for CASSLVPMQRAFF.

Only a few counts were recorded for this clonotype. The chain carries TRBV20-1 and TRBJ2-3, with TRBD2 identical over 8 bases. With V trimmed by 0 bases and J by 4 bases, 6 bases remained unmatched. CDR1 and CDR2 (germline): DFQATT, SNEGSKA (reference sequence). The CDR3 contains 15 residues. The CDR3 loop is CSARDSRGAPDTQYF. CDR3 bases: TGCAGTGCTAGAGATTCGCGGGGGGCTCCAGATACGCAGTATTTT.